The present T cell receptor beta chain was sequenced within a study of T cell responses to AZD1222 COVID-19 vaccine. Clones were read by immunoSEQ multiplex PCR, and TCRdb kept only the in-frame ones, dropping some. The table lists tens of thousands of clones, about 85% of them singletons, with 21% in the top ten. Study-wide results and caveats: Reportedly, nearly half of unique spike TCRs recognized epitopes outside B.1.351/B.1.1.7 mutations. Elevations in Spike-specific TCR breadth and depth followed administration of two AZD1222 doses. Researchers took repertoire samples only after the peak T cell response had come.

Concerning this clone itself: What it binds is not known.

CDR1 is SGHRS and CDR2 is YFSETQ in the germline V gene. V lost 4 bases, J lost 0 bases, and 4 bases stayed unmatched. The CDR3 consists of 15 residues. This TCR came from an adult in good health. The input for sequencing was peripheral blood, taken on day 0 of AZD1222 vaccination. This sequence joins TRBV5-1 and TRBJ2-3; 8 nucleotides agree with TRBD1. CDR3 in DNA: TGCGCCAGCAGCCAGGACAGGGCTAGCACAGATACGCAGTATTTT. It codes for CASSQDRASTDTQYF.